This T cell receptor (beta chain) emerged from a study of blood T cells in healthy people across ages. Turning to the study itself: About one barcoded beta molecule was captured per two T cells (by template switching).

It was with a sample-barcoded 5' primer and a J-beta primer mix that a second PCR of roughly 7 to 12 cycles was run. TCRdb independently ran MiXCR on the 5' RACE reads; one entry per CDR3 protein. The repertoire holds 1 million or so distinct CDR3 sequences, with under 30% as singletons. The CDR3 is 15 residues long. Germline assignment: CDR1 SGHRS and CDR2 YFSETQ. Study-wide results and caveats: Shifts in expanded clonotypes may have been confounded by donor CMV status, which was unknown.

This clonotype was counted a few times. Its target is unknown. A junction boundary mismatches the germline segment, possibly from a read error. Isolating PBMCs gave at least 6 million of these cells per sample. The data also belong to a second study, concerning T cells of mothers and their children. That source adds: Slightly higher, non-significant overlap characterized related mother-child pairs relative to unrelated pairs.

V gene TRBV5-1 combines with J gene TRBJ2-3; 9 bases map to TRBD2. The sample taken for sequencing was blood. The sequence derives from a girl aged 2 to 9 in good health. In nucleotides, the CDR3 is TGCGCCAGCTGGATGGGCGGGAGGGCCTCAGATACGCGGTATTTT. This translates into CASWMGGRASDTRYF.